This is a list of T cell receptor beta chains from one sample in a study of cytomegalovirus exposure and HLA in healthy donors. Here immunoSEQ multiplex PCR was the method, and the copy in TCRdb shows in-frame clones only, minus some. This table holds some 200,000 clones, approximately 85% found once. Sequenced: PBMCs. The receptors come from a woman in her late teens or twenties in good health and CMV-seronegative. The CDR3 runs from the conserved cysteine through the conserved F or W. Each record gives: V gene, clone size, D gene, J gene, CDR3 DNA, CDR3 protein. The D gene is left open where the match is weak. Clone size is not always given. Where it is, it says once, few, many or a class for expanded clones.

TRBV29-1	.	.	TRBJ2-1	TGCAGCGTTGAGCGGGCAAACTCCTACAATGAGCAGTTCTTC	CSVERANSYNEQFF
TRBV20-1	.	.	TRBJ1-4	TGCAGTGCCAACAATGATGAAAAACTGTTTTTT	CSANNDEKLFF
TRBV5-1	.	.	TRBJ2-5	TGCGCCAGCAGCTTTGGGGGAGGAGAGACCCAGTACTTC	CASSFGGGETQYF
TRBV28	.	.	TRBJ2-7	TGTGCCAGCAGCTCCGTAGTGCCCGAGCAGTACTTC	CASSSVVPEQYF
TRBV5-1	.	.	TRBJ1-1	TGCGCCAGCAGCACTACAGGGCCGAACACTGAAGCTTTCTTT	CASSTTGPNTEAFF
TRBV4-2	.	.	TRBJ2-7	TGTGCCAGCAGCCCCAAGACAGGAAGTTACTACGAGCAGTACTTC	CASSPKTGSYYEQYF
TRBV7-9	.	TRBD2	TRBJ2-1	TGTTCCAGCAGCTTACTAGCGGGAGTGATCAATGAGCAGTTCTTC	CSSSLLAGVINEQFF
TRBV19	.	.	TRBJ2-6	TGTGCCAGTAGTATTGGGCGGGCGGGGGCCAACGTCCTGACTTTC	CASSIGRAGANVLTF
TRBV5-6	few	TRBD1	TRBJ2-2	TGTGCCAGCAGCCCCGGGACAGGAGATATCACCGGGGAGCTGTTTTTT	CASSPGTGDITGELFF
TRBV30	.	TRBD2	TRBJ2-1	TGTGCCTGGAGTGTTTCCCTAGCGGGAGGCATTCCCTACAATGAGCAGTTCTTC	CAWSVSLAGGIPYNEQFF
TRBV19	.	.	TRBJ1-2	TGTGCCAGTAGTAATGCAGGTTATGGCTACACCTTC	CASSNAGYGYTF
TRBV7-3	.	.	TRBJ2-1	TGTGCCAGCAGCTACGGTGGGCGGGAAGGCAATGAGCAGTTCTTC	CASSYGGREGNEQFF
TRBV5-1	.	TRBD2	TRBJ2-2	TGCGCCAGCAGCTTGAGACTAGCGGGGAACACCGGGGAGCTGTTTTTT	CASSLRLAGNTGELFF
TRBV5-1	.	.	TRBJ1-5	TGCGCCAGCAGCCCCGGACAGATTAGCAATCAGCCCCAGCATTTT	CASSPGQISNQPQHF
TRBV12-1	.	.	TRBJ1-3	TGTGCCAGCAGCTTTTGCGACAGGGGGCATGGAAACACCATATATTTT	CASSFCDRGHGNTIYF
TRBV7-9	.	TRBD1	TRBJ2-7	TGTGCCAGCAGCCACCGGGACAGGGAGCTGGTAGAGCAGTACTTC	CASSHRDRELVEQYF
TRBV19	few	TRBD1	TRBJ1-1	TGTGCCAGTAGTCCAGACAGGGGTTGGACTGAAGCTTTCTTT	CASSPDRGWTEAFF
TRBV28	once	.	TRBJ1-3	TGTGCCAGCAGTTCGTCAGGTGGTTCAGGAAACACCATATATTTT	CASSSSGGSGNTIYF
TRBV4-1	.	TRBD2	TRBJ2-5	TGCGCCAGCAGCCAAGAGAAGCGGGAGGGGGTGACCCAGTACTTC	CASSQEKREGVTQYF
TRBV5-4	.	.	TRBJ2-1	TGTGCCAGCAGCTTGCAATTAGTATACAATGAGCAGTTCTTC	CASSLQLVYNEQFF
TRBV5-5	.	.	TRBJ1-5	TGTGCCAGCACTCCCGGGACAATGGGAGCGAGCGGCAATCAGCCCCAGCATTTT	CASTPGTMGASGNQPQHF
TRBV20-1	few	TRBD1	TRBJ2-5	TGCAGTGCTGACAGGGAAGAGACCCAGTACTTC	CSADREETQYF
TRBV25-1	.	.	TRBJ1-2	TGTGCCAGCAGGGGGAAGGGGCCCAGGGACTTCTATGGCTACACCTTC	CASRGKGPRDFYGYTF
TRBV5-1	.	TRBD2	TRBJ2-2	TGCGCCAGCAGGCGACTAGCGGGAGCCCGTTCGGAGCTGTTTTTT	CASRRLAGARSELFF
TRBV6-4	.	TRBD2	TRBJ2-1	TGTGCCAGCAGTGACTTCTATACGGGGGGCAATGAGCAGTTCTTC	CASSDFYTGGNEQFF
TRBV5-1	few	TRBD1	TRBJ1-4	TGCGCCAGCAGCTTGCCGTCCACAGGGGCAACTAATGAAAAACTGTTTTTT	CASSLPSTGATNEKLFF
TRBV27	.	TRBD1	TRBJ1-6	TGTGCCAGCAGTTGGGGGACAGATAATTCACCCCTCCACTTT	CASSWGTDNSPLHF
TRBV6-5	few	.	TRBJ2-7	TGTGCCAGCAATCTTCTCTACGAGCAGTACTTC	CASNLLYEQYF
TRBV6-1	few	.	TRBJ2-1	TGTGCCAGCATGGCCCTTTTCTACAATGAGCAGTTCTTC	CASMALFYNEQFF
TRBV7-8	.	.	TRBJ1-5	TGTGCCAGCAGCTCTCGATGGACTTTTAGCAATCAGCCCCAGCATTTT	CASSSRWTFSNQPQHF
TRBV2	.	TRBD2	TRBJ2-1	TGTGCCAGCAGTACCGGGACTAGCGGAGCTAATGAGCAGTTCTTC	CASSTGTSGANEQFF
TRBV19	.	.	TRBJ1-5	TGTGCCAGTAGTATAGAGGCCAGGGGAAGGAATCAGCCCCAGCATTTT	CASSIEARGRNQPQHF
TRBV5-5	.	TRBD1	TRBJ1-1	TGTGCCAGCAGCTTTGGACAGGGATATGTCGGTGAAGCTTTCTTT	CASSFGQGYVGEAFF
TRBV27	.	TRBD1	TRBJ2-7	TGTGCCAGCAGCCCCGGGACAGGGCCTCTGGAGCAGTACTTC	CASSPGTGPLEQYF
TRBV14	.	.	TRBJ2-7	TGTGCCAGCAGCCAAGACTGGTCGGGAACCTACGAGCAGTACTTC	CASSQDWSGTYEQYF
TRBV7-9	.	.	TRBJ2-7	TGTGCCAGCAGCTTAGTAGGAGGATACGAGCAGTACTTC	CASSLVGGYEQYF
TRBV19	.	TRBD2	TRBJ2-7	TGTGCCAGTAGTCAGACTAGCGGGCTCTACGAGCAGTACTTC	CASSQTSGLYEQYF
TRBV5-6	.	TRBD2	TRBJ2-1	TGTGCCAGCTTATCCCGGGAGGCCCCCTACAATGAGCAGTTCTTC	CASLSREAPYNEQFF
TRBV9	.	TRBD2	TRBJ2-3	TGTGCCAGCAGCGTAGGTCCTAGCGGGAGGGGGGATACGCAGTATTTT	CASSVGPSGRGDTQYF
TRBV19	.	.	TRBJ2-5	TGTGCCAGTAGTAGGTCCGGAGGAGAGACCCAGTACTTC	CASSRSGGETQYF
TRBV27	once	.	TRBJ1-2	TGTGCCAGCAGTCCAACCCGCGGCAGATCCTATGGCTACACCTTC	CASSPTRGRSYGYTF
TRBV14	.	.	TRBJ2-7	TGTGCCAGCAGCCAAGACGGTCTAGTCAACGAGCAGTACTTC	CASSQDGLVNEQYF
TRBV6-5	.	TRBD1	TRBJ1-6	TGTGCCAGCAAGAGACAGGGTGTTTCACCCCTCCACTTT	CASKRQGVSPLHF
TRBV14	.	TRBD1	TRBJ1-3	TGTGCCAGCAGCCAATACGACAGGGTCCCTGGAAACACCATATATTTT	CASSQYDRVPGNTIYF
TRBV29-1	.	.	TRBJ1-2	TGCAGCGCCCGCGGGGATAACTATGGCTACACCTTC	CSARGDNYGYTF
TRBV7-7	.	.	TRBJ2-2	TGTGCCAGCAGCTTAATCGGGGGGCCGAACACCGGGGAGCTGTTTTTT	CASSLIGGPNTGELFF
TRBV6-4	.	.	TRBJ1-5	TGTGCCAGCAGTGCCCCTGCCCCGGAGGGTGGCAATCAGCCCCAGCATTTT	CASSAPAPEGGNQPQHF
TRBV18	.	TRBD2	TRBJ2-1	TGTGCCAGCTCACCACTGGAGGGACTAGCGGGAGGTTTCGATGAGCAGTTCTTC	CASSPLEGLAGGFDEQFF
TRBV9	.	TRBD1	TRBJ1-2	TGTGCCAGCAGCACATATACAGGGGACTATGGCTACACCTTC	CASSTYTGDYGYTF
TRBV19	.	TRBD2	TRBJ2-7	TGTGCCAGTAGTGCCGGGACTAGGGGATACGAGCAGTACTTC	CASSAGTRGYEQYF
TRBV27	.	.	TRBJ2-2	TGTGCCAGCAGTTTATTCCAGGGCCTGAACACCGGGGAGCTGTTTTTT	CASSLFQGLNTGELFF
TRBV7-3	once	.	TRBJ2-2	TGTGCCAGCAGCTTAATAGAGACAGCCGGGGAGCTGTTTTTT	CASSLIETAGELFF
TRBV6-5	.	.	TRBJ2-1	TGTGCCAGCAGCCACAGGGCGTTAGGAAATGAGCAGTTCTTC	CASSHRALGNEQFF
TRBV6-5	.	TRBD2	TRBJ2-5	TGTGCCAGCACCTTTAGCGGGAGTGCTCGGGAGACCCAGTACTTC	CASTFSGSARETQYF
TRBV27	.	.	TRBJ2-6	TGTGCCAGCAGTTCATTCTCTGGGGCCAACGTCCTGACTTTC	CASSSFSGANVLTF
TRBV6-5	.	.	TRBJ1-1	TGTGCCAGCAGGCCTGGGGAGGGAATGAACACTGAAGCTTTCTTT	CASRPGEGMNTEAFF
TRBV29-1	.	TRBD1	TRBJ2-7	TGCAGCGTGGGGACAGAGTCCTACGAGCAGTACTTC	CSVGTESYEQYF
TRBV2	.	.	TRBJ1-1	TGTGCCAGCAAGGAGGAGTACGCTGAAGCTTTCTTT	CASKEEYAEAFF
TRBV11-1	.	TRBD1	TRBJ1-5	TGTGCCAGCAGCTTAGCGGGGGGGACAGGGGTAAGGCAGCCCCAGCATTTT	CASSLAGGTGVRQPQHF